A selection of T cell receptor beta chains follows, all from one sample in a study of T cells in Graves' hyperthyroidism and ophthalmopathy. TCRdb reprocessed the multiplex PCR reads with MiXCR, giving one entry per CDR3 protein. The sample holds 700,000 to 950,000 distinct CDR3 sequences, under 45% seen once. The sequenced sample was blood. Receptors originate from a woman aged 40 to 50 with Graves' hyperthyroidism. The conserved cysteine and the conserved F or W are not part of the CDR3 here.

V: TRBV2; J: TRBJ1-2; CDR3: ASSSGQRE
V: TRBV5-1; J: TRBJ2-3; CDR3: ASSSGAGTASTDTQY
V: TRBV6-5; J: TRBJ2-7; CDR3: ASSLFRGSYEQY
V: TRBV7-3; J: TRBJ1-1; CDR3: ASSTTGDTEAF
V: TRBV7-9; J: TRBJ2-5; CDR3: ASSPGLAGSRYQETQY
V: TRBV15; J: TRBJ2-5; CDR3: ATSRVETQY
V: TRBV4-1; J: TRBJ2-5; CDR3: ASSLGDRQETQY
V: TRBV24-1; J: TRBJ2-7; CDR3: ATSDAGGSYEQY
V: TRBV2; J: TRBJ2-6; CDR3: ASRIEVGANVLT
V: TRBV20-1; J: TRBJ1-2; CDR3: SASRAYRDRST